Each of the 18 T cell receptor beta chains below was sequenced from the same sample in a study of shared clonotypes between healthy human individuals. In the naive CD8 group, cells lacked CD45RO and were positively selected for CCR7, so terminally differentiated effector memory CD45RA+ cells were left out. Here immunoSEQ multiplex PCR was the method, and the copy in TCRdb shows in-frame clones only, minus some. This table has about 2.1 million clones, 93% appearing once. Sequences were obtained from naive CD8+ T cells from PBMCs. These receptors all stem from a man aged 18 to 30 in good health. Some clones in this sample may be carry-over from other donors' samples.

The V and J genes are TRBV28 and TRBJ1-2; 9 nucleotides match TRBD1. The V segment lost 6 bases and the J segment 6 bases; nucleotides outside the gene matches: 11. CDR3 length equals 15 residues. The germline gives CDR1 MDHEN, CDR2 SYDVKM. CDR3 residues: CASRFLGQGIDGYTF. The CDR3 nucleotides are TGTGCCAGCAGATTTCTGGGACAGGGTATAGATGGCTACACCTTC.

This clone appeared a single time. This chain connects TRBV15 to TRBJ2-1; TRBD2 matches 10 bases. From germline, CDR1 is LNHNV and CDR2 YYDKDF (reference sequence). CDR3 length equals 15 residues. The ends lost 2 bases at V and 5 bases at J; junction bases unmatched: 3. This CDR3 reads CATSRTGTSDNEQFF. In DNA form, the CDR3 reads TGTGCCACCAGCAGAACCGGGACTAGCGACAATGAGCAGTTCTTC.

The chain joins TRBV7-8 to TRBJ2-1; TRBD1 agrees at 9 bases. This CDR3 region has 15 residues. V shed 5 bases, J shed 10 bases, and the junction held 12 bases outside the gene matches. Per germline, CDR1 SGHVS and CDR2 FQNEAQ. CDR3 sequence reads: CASSPNIRDRVEQFF. DNA for the CDR3: TGTGCCAGCAGCCCCAACATACGGGACAGGGTGGAGCAGTTCTTC.

The gene calls are TRBV6-5 and TRBJ2-6; D remains ambiguous. Trimming removed 6 bases at V and 0 bases at J, with 9 bases between. CDR3 length equals 15 residues. Germline lookup yields CDR1 MNHEY and CDR2 SVGAGI. For the CDR3, the DNA is TGTGCCAGCAGCGGCAAACTCTCTGGGGCCAACGTCCTGACTTTC. The encoded protein is CASSGKLSGANVLTF.

This rearrangement joins TRBV7-8 to TRBJ2-1; 9 bases are a match to TRBD1. The CDR3 totals 15 residues. The V gene's germline CDR1 is SGHVS and CDR2 FQNEAQ. With 3 bases clipped from V and 6 bases from J, the junction kept 6 bases outside the gene matches. CDR3 sequence reads: CASSLAGTGFNEQFF. CDR3 bases: TGTGCCAGCAGCTTGGCCGGGACAGGGTTCAATGAGCAGTTCTTC.

In its sample, this clone was seen once. J is TRBJ2-7 and V is TRBV11-2; D not resolved. The ends were cut back, 0 bases at V and 0 bases at J, with 12 bases in the middle. There are 16 residues in the CDR3. Germline CDR1 is SGHAT and CDR2 is FQNNGV. This CDR3 is CASSLDLVSRSYEQYF. DNA of the CDR3: TGTGCCAGCAGCTTAGATTTAGTCTCCCGCTCCTACGAGCAGTACTTC.

The chain is built from TRBV29-1 and TRBJ2-1; 8 nucleotides line up with TRBD2. CDR3 length: 16 residues. CDR1 SQVTM and CDR2 ANQGSEA come from the germline V gene. The J segment lost 2 bases and the V segment lost 7 bases, leaving 13 bases of the junction unmatched. Written as DNA, the CDR3 is TGCAGCGCCCCCGAGGCTAGCGGGCCCGCCTACAATGAGCAGTTCTTC. It encodes CSAPEASGPAYNEQFF.

J is TRBJ1-4 and V is TRBV19, with a tentative D call TRBD1 (6 bases). The CDR3 covers 14 residues. V lost 6 bases and J lost 5, with 13 bases in between. The V gene's germline CDR1 is LNHDA and CDR2 SQIVND (reference sequence). This CDR3 is CASRTGSRNEKLFF. The CDR3 DNA follows: TGTGCCAGTAGAACAGGGTCAAGGAATGAAAAACTGTTTTTT.

The chain carries TRBV27 and TRBJ2-1; no reliable D call. The CDR3 has 15 amino acids. Per germline, CDR1 MNHEY and CDR2 SMNVEV (reference sequence). V was shortened by 5 bases and J by 0 bases, with 11 bases between the two germline ends. CDR3: CASSGHESSYNEQFF. CDR3 DNA: TGTGCCAGCAGTGGTCATGAGAGCTCCTACAATGAGCAGTTCTTC.

The rearrangement uses TRBV6-1 and TRBJ2-7; D could derive from TRBD1 or TRBD2 (5 bases each). Trimming removed 5 bases at V and 0 bases at J, with 14 bases between. Per germline, CDR1 MNHNS and CDR2 SASEGT. The CDR3 consists of 15 residues. Here the CDR3 reads CASSPGRTSSYEQYF. The CDR3 coding sequence is TGTGCCAGCAGTCCGGGACGGACGAGCTCCTACGAGCAGTACTTC.

The chain couples TRBV5-4 to TRBJ1-2; D might be TRBD1 (5 bases). Trimming pared 5 bases from V and 0 bases from J, leaving 23 bases between. The CDR3 length is 18 residues. From germline, CDR1 is SGHNT and CDR2 YYREEE (reference sequence). The DNA of the CDR3 is TGTGCCAGCAGTTACTTGTCCCAGCCGGGACGCGCTAACTATGGCTACACCTTC. This encodes CASSYLSQPGRANYGYTF.

The chain has TRBV15 and TRBJ2-3; 8 bases are a match to TRBD1. CDR3 size: 16 residues. Germline CDR1 and CDR2: LNHNV and YYDKDF (reference sequence). Trimming cost V 5 bases and J 6 bases; bases outside gene matches: 13. The CDR3 protein is CATSAGTGLTFDTQYF. DNA for the CDR3: TGTGCCACCAGCGCTGGGACAGGACTCACATTTGATACGCAGTATTTT.

The chain couples TRBV25-1 to TRBJ1-5; TRBD1 might be the D (5 bases). This CDR3 is 16 amino acids long. Per the germline V gene, CDR1 is MGHDK and CDR2 is SYGVNS. Trimming shortened V by 3 bases and J by 2 bases, and 14 bases separated the two germline ends. The CDR3 here is CASSEGDHEGNQPQHF. The DNA of the CDR3 is TGTGCCAGCAGTGAGGGGGATCACGAGGGCAATCAGCCCCAGCATTTT. The whole variable domain, remainder taken from reference TRBV25-1 and TRBJ1-5, is EADIYQTPRYLVIGTGKKITLECSQTMGHDKMYWYQQDPGMELHLIHYSYGVNSTEKGDLSSESTVSRIRTEHFPLTLESARPSHTSQYLCASSEGDHEGNQPQHFGDGTRLSIL.

The gene calls are TRBV5-1 and TRBJ1-1; D gene ambiguous. This CDR3 has 13 residues. Germline lookup yields CDR1 SGHRS and CDR2 YFSETQ. V dropped 6 bases and J dropped 0 bases, with 9 bases sitting between them. The CDR3 nucleotides are TGCGCCAGCACCGCGGGATTGAACACTGAAGCTTTCTTT. Translated: CASTAGLNTEAFF.

The chain carries TRBV5-6 and TRBJ2-7; perhaps TRBD1 as D (6 bases). The CDR3 covers 14 residues. V shed 4 bases and J shed 6 bases, with 17 bases lying between them. CDR1 and CDR2 (germline): SGHDT, YYEEEE. The CDR3 bases are TGTGCCAGCAGCCACCGGACAGCAGGGACCGAGCAGTACTTC. Protein sequence: CASSHRTAGTEQYF. The variable domain in full, completed from reference TRBV5-6 and TRBJ2-7, reads DAGVTQSPTHLIKTRGQQVTLRCSPKSGHDTVSWYQQALGQGPQFIFQYYEEEERQRGNFPDRFSGHQFPNYSSELNVNALLLGDSALYLCASSHRTAGTEQYFGPGTRLTVT.

The CDR3 sequence: CASSLTSSRQVYTF. CDR3 nucleotide sequence: TGTGCCAGCAGCTTAACAAGCTCCCGGCAAGTATACACCTTC. The rearrangement uses TRBV7-2 and TRBJ1-2; D unresolved. CDR1 and CDR2 from the germline V gene are SGHTA and FQGNSA. This CDR3 is built from 14 residues. Trimming removed 2 bases from V and 11 bases from J, with 18 bases in between.

The chain carries TRBV19 and TRBJ1-1, with D perhaps matching TRBD1 (6 bases). V gave up 4 bases and J gave up 1 base, with 13 bases separating them. This CDR3 has 15 residues. Per the germline V gene, CDR1 is LNHDA and CDR2 is SQIVND (reference sequence). CDR3 in DNA: TGTGCCAGTAGTAGCTGGGGACACAGGAACACTGAAGCTTTCTTT. Residues: CASSSWGHRNTEAFF.

The rearrangement uses TRBV5-1 and TRBJ2-7; TRBD1 matches 9 bases. The germline V gene has CDR1 SGHRS and CDR2 YFSETQ. The CDR3 spans 14 residues. The ends lost 4 bases at V and 3 bases at J; junction bases unmatched: 5. The CDR3 nucleotides are TGCGCCAGCAGCGAGGGACAGGGTGTCTACGAGCAGTACTTC. It translates to CASSEGQGVYEQYF.